These 21 T cell receptor beta chains were all obtained from the same sample, sequenced in a study of PD-L1 blockade in urothelial cancer (dated by TCRdb to 2016 to 2017). The library was generated by the immunoSEQ multiplex PCR assay. TCRdb carries this immuneACCESS record with in-frame sequences only. Its versions omit some clonotypes, under half of them owing to an unresolved V gene in the studies checked, with the rest unexplained. The sample has about 72,000 clones on record, 90% of them singletons. The ten largest clones take up approximately 4.5% of the sample. The time point label, as the study defines it: pretreatment peripheral blood. Specimen: PBMCs, collected around atezolizumab (anti-PD-L1) treatment. Receptors were obtained from a man in his sixties or seventies with urothelial cancer.

The J gene is TRBJ1-4, the V gene TRBV6-6; D is undetermined. V was trimmed by 5 bases and J by 14 bases, leaving 24 bases between them. Looked up from germline, CDR1 is MNHNY and CDR2 is SVGAGI (reference sequence). The CDR3 contains 15 residues. This CDR3 is CASSTPNRTPGDLFF. CDR3 nucleotide sequence: TGTGCCAGCAGTACCCCTAATAGGACGCCGGGAGATCTGTTTTTT.

V and J are TRBV4-1 and TRBJ2-7; D possibly corresponds to TRBD1 (6 bases). The germline V gene has CDR1 MGHRA and CDR2 YSYEKL. The CDR3 is 17 amino acids. V gave up 1 base and J gave up 6 bases, with 22 bases separating them. CDR3 nucleotides: TGCGCCAGCAGCCAAGTGGGTGACAGGCCCCTCTTTCGCGAGCAGTACTTC. Residues: CASSQVGDRPLFREQYF.

This chain uses TRBV6-1 with TRBJ2-3; 10 nucleotides match TRBD2. CDR3 length: 14 residues. V gave up 4 bases and J gave up 5 bases; unmatched junction bases: 3. The germline gives CDR1 MNHNS, CDR2 SASEGT. The CDR3 nucleotides read TGTGCCAGCAGTGTGGGACTAGCGCGAGATACGCAGTATTTT. It translates to CASSVGLARDTQYF.

This clone was observed a handful of times. The rearrangement joins TRBV10-1 to TRBJ1-5; D remains ambiguous. Germline CDR1 WNHNN, CDR2 SYGVQD (reference sequence). The CDR3 contains 13 residues. The V and J ends lost 2 bases and 6 bases respectively, with 8 bases between them. The CDR3 region is CASSEAGSQPQHF. DNA for the CDR3: TGCGCCAGCAGTGAGGCGGGTAGTCAGCCCCAGCATTTT.

The chain carries TRBV28 and TRBJ1-5, with a tentative D call TRBD1 (6 bases). CDR3 length: 16 residues. Germline CDR1 MDHEN, CDR2 SYDVKM. The ends were cut back, 6 bases at V and 6 bases at J, with 21 bases in the middle. The CDR3 loop is CASRMTGPPQGQPQHF. The CDR3 coding sequence is TGTGCCAGCAGGATGACAGGCCCCCCGCAAGGTCAGCCCCAGCATTTT.

This clone has only one observation. The genes are TRBV30 and TRBJ2-5, with D tentatively TRBD1 (5 bases). Between the trimmed V and J ends, which lost 0 bases and 7 bases, there was a span of 12 bases. Germline CDR1 and CDR2: GTSNPN and SVGIG (reference sequence). The CDR3 contains 13 residues. The DNA for the CDR3 is TGTGCCTGGAGTGTACAGGCAAGGGGGACCCAGTACTTC. As protein: CAWSVQARGTQYF.

The chain recombines TRBV4-2 with TRBJ2-6, with TRBD1 matching over 7 bases. CDR3 length: 17 residues. After removal of 4 bases from V and 4 bases from J, the junction contained 10 bases not matched to a gene. In germline, CDR1 is LGHNA, CDR2 YNFKEQ. CDR3 loop: CASSPWEGGAGANVLTF. In nucleotides, the CDR3 is TGTGCCAGCAGCCCGTGGGAAGGGGGCGCCGGGGCCAACGTCCTGACTTTC.

The chain couples TRBV25-1 to TRBJ1-4; D is unclear. Between the trimmed V and J ends, which lost 6 bases and 8 bases, there was a span of 22 bases. Germline loops: CDR1 MGHDK, CDR2 SYGVNS. This CDR3 has 16 residues. CDR3 in amino acids: CASSDAGLGLEEKLFF. The CDR3 nucleotides read TGTGCCAGCAGCGACGCGGGTTTGGGTTTAGAGGAAAAACTGTTTTTT.

The chain uses TRBV5-6 and TRBJ1-5, with D perhaps TRBD1 (6 bases). Germline V gives CDR1 SGHDT, CDR2 YYEEEE. Trimming removed 4 bases from V and 0 bases from J, with 17 bases in between. The CDR3 has 17 residues. CDR3: CASSAEADRSSNQPQHF. In DNA, the CDR3 is TGTGCCAGCAGCGCAGAGGCCGACAGGTCTAGCAATCAGCCCCAGCATTTT.

V gene TRBV13 combines with J gene TRBJ2-1, with TRBD2 matching 13 bases. J lost 9 bases, V lost 5 bases, and 7 bases had no gene match. Germline V lookup: CDR1 PRHDT, CDR2 FYEKMQ (reference sequence). The CDR3 runs 15 residues. The DNA for the CDR3 is TGTGCCAGCAGCCAACTAGCGGGAGGGCCTGGTGAGCAGTTCTTC. This translates into CASSQLAGGPGEQFF.

The genes are TRBV9 and TRBJ2-1, with TRBD2 matching over 10 bases. Germline V gene sequence: CDR1 SGDLS, CDR2 YYNGEE. The CDR3 is 15 residues long. The trim removed 1 base at V and 10 bases at J, leaving 8 bases unmatched. The CDR3 nucleotides read TGTGCCAGCAGCGTAACTAGCGGGGTGTTTTCGGAGCAGTTCTTC. This gives the protein CASSVTSGVFSEQFF.

The chain links TRBV5-1 to TRBJ1-1, with 7 bases lining up with TRBD1. Germline V gene lookup returns CDR1 SGHRS and CDR2 YFSETQ. This CDR3 has 15 residues. V shed 4 bases and J 1 base; nucleotides not matched to a gene: 7. In nucleotides, the CDR3 is TGCGCCAGCAGCCCAGACAGGGTCACGAACACTGAAGCTTTCTTT. Translation gives CASSPDRVTNTEAFF.

The chain uses TRBV7-9 and TRBJ1-2; TRBD1 aligns across 10 bases. The CDR3 has 13 amino acids. CDR1 SEHNR and CDR2 FQNEAQ come from the germline V gene (reference sequence). Trimming at V came to 5 bases and at J to 8 bases, leaving 5 bases not matched to a gene. CDR3 in DNA: TGTGCCAGCAGCCGACAGGGGGCGGAAGGCTACACCTTC. This translates into CASSRQGAEGYTF. Supplemented by reference TRBV7-9 and TRBJ1-2, the full variable domain reads DTGVSQNPRHKITKRGQNVTFRCDPISEHNRLYWYRQTLGQGPEFLTYFQNEAQLEKSRLLSDRFSAERPKGSFSTLEIQRTEQGDSAMYLCASSRQGAEGYTFGSGTRLTVV.

The V gene is TRBV7-6, the J gene TRBJ2-5; D remains unclear. Germline-derived CDR1 and CDR2 are SGHVS and FNYEAQ. CDR3 length: 13 residues. The ends were cut back, 5 bases at V and 1 base at J, with 8 bases in the middle. In DNA form, the CDR3 reads TGTGCCAGCAGCCCAGAAGTCCAAGAGACCCAGTACTTC. It codes for CASSPEVQETQYF. The entire variable domain, with the rest obtained from reference TRBV7-6 and TRBJ2-5, is as follows: GAGVSQSPRYKVTKRGQDVALRCDPISGHVSLYWYRQALGQGPEFLTYFNYEAQQDKSGLPNDRFSAERPEGSISTLTIQRTEQRDSAMYRCASSPEVQETQYFGPGTRLLVL.

The chain recombines TRBV27 with TRBJ1-5; 7 positions agree with TRBD1. Trimming cost V 3 bases and J 2 bases; bases outside gene matches: 10. Germline values: CDR1 MNHEY, CDR2 SMNVEV (reference sequence). The CDR3 covers 17 residues. The CDR3 bases are TGTGCCAGCAGTTTGTTCGGACAGGATCTAGGCAATCAGCCCCAGCATTTT. It is translated as CASSLFGQDLGNQPQHF.

The sample holds one count of this clone. This sequence joins TRBV18 and TRBJ1-5, with D possibly matching TRBD1 (5 bases). The V gene's germline CDR1 is KGHSH and CDR2 LQKENI. The CDR3 runs 15 residues. Trimming stripped 0 bases from V and 2 bases from J, with 8 bases between. This CDR3 reads CASSPPGVGNQPQHF. DNA for the CDR3: TGTGCCAGCTCACCACCAGGGGTTGGCAATCAGCCCCAGCATTTT.

The chain recombines TRBV5-8 with TRBJ2-3, with D tentatively TRBD1 (5 bases). V lost 0 bases and J lost 1, with 9 bases in between. The V gene's germline CDR1 is SGHTS and CDR2 YDEGEE. CDR3 length: 15 amino acids. Written as DNA, the CDR3 is TGTGCCAGCAGCTTGGGGGCCAGGGGCACAGATACGCAGTATTTT. This encodes CASSLGARGTDTQYF.

V gene TRBV27 combines with J gene TRBJ2-1; D gene unclear. The V end was cut by 3 bases, the J end by 8 bases, with 11 bases between. Looked up from germline, CDR1 is MNHEY and CDR2 is SMNVEV (reference sequence). The CDR3 length is 13 residues. The DNA for the CDR3 is TGTGCCAGCAGTTTTGACATACGAGATGAGCAGTTCTTC. This encodes CASSFDIRDEQFF.

J is TRBJ2-1 and V is TRBV10-2, with 12 bases lining up with TRBD1. Germline CDR1 and CDR2: WSHSY and SAAADI. The CDR3 runs 15 residues. The V segment lost 7 bases and the J segment 9 bases; nucleotides outside the gene matches: 10. CDR3 sequence (DNA): TGCGCCAGCACTCCTACCGGGACAGGGGGCAGTGAGCAGTTCTTC. It codes for CASTPTGTGGSEQFF.

This sequence joins TRBV19 and TRBJ2-1, with 11 bases matching TRBD2. The CDR3 loop spans 15 amino acids. Trimming took 4 bases from V and 7 from J; bases not matched to a gene: 6. From germline, CDR1 is LNHDA and CDR2 SQIVND (reference sequence). The CDR3 region has the DNA TGTGCCAGTAGTACCCTAGCGGGGGGCGGGAATGAGCAGTTCTTC. Translating it yields CASSTLAGGGNEQFF.

This CDR3 reads CASHYIRTSYNEQFF. The CDR3 DNA follows: TGTGCCAGCCATTATATCAGAACCTCCTACAATGAGCAGTTCTTC. This sequence joins TRBV6-1 and TRBJ2-1; D is unclear. The length of the CDR3 is 15 residues. Germline assignment: CDR1 MNHNS and CDR2 SASEGT. V was cut by 8 bases and J by 0 bases, with 14 bases left in between.